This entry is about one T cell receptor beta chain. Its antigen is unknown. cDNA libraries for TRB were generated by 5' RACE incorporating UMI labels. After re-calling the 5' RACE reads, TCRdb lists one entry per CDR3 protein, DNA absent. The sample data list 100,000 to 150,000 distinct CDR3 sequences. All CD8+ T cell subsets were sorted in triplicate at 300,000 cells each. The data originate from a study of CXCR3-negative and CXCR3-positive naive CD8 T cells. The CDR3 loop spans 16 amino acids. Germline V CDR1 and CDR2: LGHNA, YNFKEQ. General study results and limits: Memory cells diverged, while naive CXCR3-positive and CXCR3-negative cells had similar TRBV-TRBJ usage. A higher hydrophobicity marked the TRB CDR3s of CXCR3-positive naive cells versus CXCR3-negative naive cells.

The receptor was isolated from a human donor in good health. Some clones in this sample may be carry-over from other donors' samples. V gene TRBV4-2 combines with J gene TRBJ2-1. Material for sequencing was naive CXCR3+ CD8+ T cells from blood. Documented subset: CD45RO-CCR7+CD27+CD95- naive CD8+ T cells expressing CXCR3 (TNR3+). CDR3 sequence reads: CASSQVLLSSYNEQFF.